One and the same sample provided the 12 T cell receptor beta chains below, sequenced in a study of cytomegalovirus exposure and HLA in healthy donors. In the PCR, 60 Vbeta and 13 Jbeta primers were used. Here immunoSEQ multiplex PCR was the method, and the copy in TCRdb shows in-frame clones only, minus some. The data contain 150,000 or so clones, just over 70% of them singletons. Sample: PBMCs. These receptors were obtained from a man younger than 30 in good health and CMV-seropositive.

The chain combines TRBV19 with TRBJ2-7; tentatively, D is TRBD1 (6 bases). The V gene lost 3 bases and the J gene lost 2 bases, with 11 bases spanning the gap. The length of the CDR3 is 14 residues. Germline V CDR1 and CDR2: LNHDA, SQIVND (reference sequence). This CDR3 is CASSMQGRTYEQYV. The CDR3 DNA is TGTGCCAGTAGTATGCAGGGGAGAACCTACGAGCAGTACGTC.

The rearrangement joins TRBV6-6 to TRBJ2-1, with 8 bases matching TRBD1. CDR3 length equals 14 residues. Germline loops: CDR1 MNHNY, CDR2 SVGAGI (reference sequence). Trimming took 5 bases from V and 4 from J; bases not matched to a gene: 4. The CDR3 loop reads CASSRQGTYNEQFF. The CDR3 nucleotides are TGTGCCAGCAGTAGACAGGGGACATACAATGAGCAGTTCTTC.

The V and J genes are TRBV18 and TRBJ1-2; 8 bases align to TRBD1. Germline values: CDR1 KGHSH, CDR2 LQKENI. V gave up 2 bases and J gave up 4 bases; unmatched junction bases: 6. The CDR3 is 15 amino acids. CDR3: CASSPDRTGLYGYTF. The CDR3 DNA follows: TGTGCCAGCTCACCAGACCGGACAGGGCTCTATGGCTACACCTTC.

The V and J genes are TRBV5-1 and TRBJ2-1, with TRBD2 matching 10 bases. There are 16 residues in the CDR3. After removal of 6 bases from V and 3 bases from J, the junction contained 9 bases not matched to a gene. Germline V lookup: CDR1 SGHRS, CDR2 YFSETQ. This CDR3 reads CASNDPSGGNYNEQFF. The CDR3 DNA sequence: TGCGCCAGCAACGACCCTAGCGGGGGTAACTACAATGAGCAGTTCTTC.

The chain recombines TRBV7-3 with TRBJ2-3; D remains unclear. Looked up from germline, CDR1 is SGHTA and CDR2 is FQGTGA. This CDR3 is built from 13 residues. With 3 bases removed from V and 0 bases from J, the gap between germline ends came to 4 bases. CDR3 in amino acids: CASSLSSTDTQYF. As DNA, the CDR3 is TGTGCCAGCAGCTTGTCTAGCACAGATACGCAGTATTTT.

The chain links TRBV2 to TRBJ1-1; D remains ambiguous. The V end lost 3 bases, the J end lost 6 bases, and 11 bases lay between the germline ends. Germline CDR1 and CDR2: SNHLY and FYNNEI. The CDR3 is 13 residues long. CDR3 loop: CASSDGVTPEAFF. DNA of the CDR3: TGTGCCAGCAGTGACGGGGTGACCCCTGAAGCTTTCTTT.

The chain combines TRBV4-1 with TRBJ2-5; possible D gene TRBD2, 5 bases. The CDR3 extends over 15 amino acids. Germline V lookup: CDR1 MGHRA, CDR2 YSYEKL. V was shortened by 1 base and J by 4 bases, with 13 bases between the two germline ends. The CDR3 here is CASSQGGLNRETQYF. As DNA, the CDR3 is TGCGCCAGCAGCCAAGGAGGACTCAATCGAGAGACCCAGTACTTC.

This chain connects TRBV30 to TRBJ1-5; D possibly corresponds to TRBD1 (6 bases). The CDR3 has 11 residues. Germline V gene data show CDR1 as GTSNPN and CDR2 as SVGIG (reference sequence). The V gene lost 0 bases and the J gene lost 10 bases, with 7 bases spanning the gap. The CDR3 bases are TGTGCCTGGAGTGTACAGGGTCCCCAGCATTTT. This codes for CAWSVQGPQHF.

V and J are TRBV4-1 and TRBJ2-1; 13 bases line up with TRBD2. V shed 3 bases and J 7 bases; nucleotides not matched to a gene: 3. The CDR3 consists of 15 residues. The germline CDR1 and CDR2 sequences are MGHRA and YSYEKL. CDR3 in DNA: TGCGCCAGCAGCCATGGACTAGCGGGAGTGAATGAGCAGTTCTTC. Encoded protein: CASSHGLAGVNEQFF.

This chain joins TRBV5-1 and TRBJ1-1; 7 bases map to TRBD1. The CDR3 runs 14 residues. J lost 5 bases, V lost 0 bases, and 4 bases had no gene match. Germline lookup yields CDR1 SGHRS and CDR2 YFSETQ. The CDR3 loop is CASSLEVRGTEAFF. The CDR3 coding sequence is TGCGCCAGCAGCTTGGAAGTCAGGGGGACTGAAGCTTTCTTT.

This chain connects TRBV19 to TRBJ2-2, with TRBD1 identical over 7 bases. This CDR3 is 13 amino acids long. V shed 7 bases and J 7 bases; nucleotides not matched to a gene: 6. The germline CDR1 and CDR2 sequences are LNHDA and SQIVND (reference sequence). The CDR3 sequence is CASNTGADGELFF. For the CDR3, the DNA is TGTGCCAGTAACACAGGGGCGGACGGGGAGCTGTTTTTT.

The chain joins TRBV2 to TRBJ1-1; 9 bases match TRBD1. Germline CDR1 SNHLY, CDR2 FYNNEI. The length of the CDR3 is 15 residues. Trimming cost V 7 bases and J 5 bases; bases outside gene matches: 11. The CDR3 nucleotides read TGTGCCAGCATTGTAGGGGGACAGGGTGGAACTGAAGCTTTCTTT. It is translated as CASIVGGQGGTEAFF.